This TCR beta chain was identified during a study of blood T cell repertoires in COVID-19. TCRdb keeps only in-frame clones here, not all; method: immunoSEQ multiplex PCR. The table lists over 300,000 clones, 90% of them singletons. J gave up 6 bases and V 9 bases, and 10 bases lay outside the gene matches. The germline V gene encodes CDR1 KGHDR and CDR2 SFDVKD. The CDR3 runs 15 residues. Sequenced input: peripheral blood. The chain combines TRBV24-1 with TRBJ1-2; TRBD1 aligns across 12 bases. The sequence derives from a man aged 18 to 30 with active or convalescent COVID-19. For the CDR3, the DNA is TGTGCCACCGCAGGGACAGGGGGCTTTTTGGATGGCTACACCTTC. As protein: CATAGTGGFLDGYTF.